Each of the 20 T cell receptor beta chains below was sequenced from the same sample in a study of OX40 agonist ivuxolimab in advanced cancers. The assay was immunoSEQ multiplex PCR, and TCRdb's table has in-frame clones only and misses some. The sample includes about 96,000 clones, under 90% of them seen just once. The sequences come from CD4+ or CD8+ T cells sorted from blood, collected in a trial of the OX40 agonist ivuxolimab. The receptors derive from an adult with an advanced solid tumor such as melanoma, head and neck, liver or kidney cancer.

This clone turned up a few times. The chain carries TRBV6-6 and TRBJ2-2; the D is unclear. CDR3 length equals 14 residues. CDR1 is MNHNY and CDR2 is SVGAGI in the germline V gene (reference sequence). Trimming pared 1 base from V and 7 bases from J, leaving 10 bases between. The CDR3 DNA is TGTGCCAGCAGTTACTACAGCGCGGACGGGGAGCTGTTTTTT. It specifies CASSYYSADGELFF.

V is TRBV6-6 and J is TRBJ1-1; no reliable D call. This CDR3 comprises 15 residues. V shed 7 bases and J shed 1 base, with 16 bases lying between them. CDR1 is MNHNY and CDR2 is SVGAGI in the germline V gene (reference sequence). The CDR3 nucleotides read TGTGCCAGCACCCCCCGGGCGGATGGGAACACTGAAGCTTTCTTT. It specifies CASTPRADGNTEAFF.

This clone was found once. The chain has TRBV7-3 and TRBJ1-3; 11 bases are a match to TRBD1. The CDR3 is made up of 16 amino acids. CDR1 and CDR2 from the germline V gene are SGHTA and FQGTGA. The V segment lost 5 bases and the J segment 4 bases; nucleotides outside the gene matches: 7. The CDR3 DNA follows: TGTGCCAGCAGCACTGGGACAGGGGGTACGGGAAACACCATATATTTT. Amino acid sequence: CASSTGTGGTGNTIYF. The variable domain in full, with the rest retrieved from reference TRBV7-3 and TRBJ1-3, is GAGVSQTPSNKVTEKGKYVELRCDPISGHTALYWYRQSLGQGPEFLIYFQGTGAADDSGLPNDRFFAVRPEGSVSTLKIQRTERGDSAVYLCASSTGTGGTGNTIYFGEGSWLTVV.

CDR3 nucleotide sequence: TGTGCCAGCAGCCAATCGGGGCTAGCGGGAGGCTACGAGCAGTACTTC. This translates into CASSQSGLAGGYEQYF. The chain carries TRBV4-2 and TRBJ2-7, with TRBD2 matching 11 bases. After removal of 2 bases from V and 3 bases from J, the junction contained 6 bases not matched to a gene. The CDR3 has 16 amino acids. In germline, CDR1 is LGHNA, CDR2 YNFKEQ.

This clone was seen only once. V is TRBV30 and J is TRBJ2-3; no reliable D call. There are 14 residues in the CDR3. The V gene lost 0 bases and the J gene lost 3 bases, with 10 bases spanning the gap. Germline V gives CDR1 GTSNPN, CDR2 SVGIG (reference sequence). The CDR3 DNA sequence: TGTGCCTGGAGTGTATGGGTAATGACAGATACGCAGTATTTT. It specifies CAWSVWVMTDTQYF.

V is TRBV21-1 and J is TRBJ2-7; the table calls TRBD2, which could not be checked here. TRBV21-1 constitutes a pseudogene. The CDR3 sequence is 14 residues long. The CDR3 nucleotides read TGTGCCAGCAGCAAACTCGGGAACTCCTACGAGCAGTACTTC. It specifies CASSKLGNSYEQYF.

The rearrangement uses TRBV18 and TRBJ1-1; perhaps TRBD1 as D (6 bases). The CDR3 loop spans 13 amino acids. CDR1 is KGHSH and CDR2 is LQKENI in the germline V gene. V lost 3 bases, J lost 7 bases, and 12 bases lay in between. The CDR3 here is CASSPSDSLEAFF. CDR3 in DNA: TGTGCCAGCTCACCCTCGGACAGTCTTGAAGCTTTCTTT.

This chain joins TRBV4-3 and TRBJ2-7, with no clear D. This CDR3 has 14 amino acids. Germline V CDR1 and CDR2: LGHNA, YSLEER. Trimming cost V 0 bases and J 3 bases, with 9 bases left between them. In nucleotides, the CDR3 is TGCGCCAGCAGCCAAGACAGGTCTATCTACGAGCAGTACTTC. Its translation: CASSQDRSIYEQYF.

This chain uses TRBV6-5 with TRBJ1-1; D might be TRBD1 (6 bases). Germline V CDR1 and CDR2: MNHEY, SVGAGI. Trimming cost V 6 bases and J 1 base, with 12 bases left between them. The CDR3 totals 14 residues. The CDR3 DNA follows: TGTGCCAGCAGGCGCTCACAGGGGAACACTGAAGCTTTCTTT. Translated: CASRRSQGNTEAFF.

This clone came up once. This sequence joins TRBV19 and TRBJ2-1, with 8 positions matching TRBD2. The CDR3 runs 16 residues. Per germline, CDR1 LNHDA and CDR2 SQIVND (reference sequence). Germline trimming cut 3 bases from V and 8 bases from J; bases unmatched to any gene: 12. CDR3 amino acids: CASSITGLAITDEQFF. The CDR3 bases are TGTGCCAGTAGTATCACCGGACTAGCAATTACCGATGAGCAGTTCTTC.

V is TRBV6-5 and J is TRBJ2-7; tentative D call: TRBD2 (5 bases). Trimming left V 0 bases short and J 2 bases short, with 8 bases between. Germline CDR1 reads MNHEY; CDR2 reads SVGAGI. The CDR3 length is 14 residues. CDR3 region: CASSYSRETYEQYF. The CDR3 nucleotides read TGTGCCAGCAGTTACTCTCGGGAAACCTACGAGCAGTACTTC.

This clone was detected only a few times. CDR3 DNA sequence: TGCGCCAGCAGCTTGTACGGGGGGCAAAGGAACACTGAAGCTTTCTTT. Its protein is CASSLYGGQRNTEAFF. The chain is built from TRBV5-1 and TRBJ1-1, with D possibly TRBD1 on 6 matching bases. From germline, CDR1 is SGHRS and CDR2 YFSETQ. V lost 1 base and J 1 base, leaving 14 bases between the germline ends. This CDR3 has 16 amino acids.

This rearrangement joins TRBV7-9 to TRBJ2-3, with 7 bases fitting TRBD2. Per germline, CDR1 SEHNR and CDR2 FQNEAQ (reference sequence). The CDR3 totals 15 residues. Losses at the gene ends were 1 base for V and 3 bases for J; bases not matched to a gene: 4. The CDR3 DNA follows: TGTGCCAGCAGCTTAGTCGGACTAGGGACAGATACGCAGTATTTT. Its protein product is CASSLVGLGTDTQYF.

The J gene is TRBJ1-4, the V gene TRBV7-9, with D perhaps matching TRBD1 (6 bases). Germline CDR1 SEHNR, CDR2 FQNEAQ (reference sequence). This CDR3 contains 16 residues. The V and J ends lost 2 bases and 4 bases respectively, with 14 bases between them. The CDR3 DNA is TGTGCCAGCAGCTTAACGGGGGGCGCGGGTAATGAAAAACTGTTTTTT. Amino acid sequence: CASSLTGGAGNEKLFF. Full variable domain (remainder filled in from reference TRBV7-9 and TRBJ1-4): DTGVSQNPRHKITKRGQNVTFRCDPISEHNRLYWYRQTLGQGPEFLTYFQNEAQLEKSRLLSDRFSAERPKGSFSTLEIQRTEQGDSAMYLCASSLTGGAGNEKLFFGSGTQLSVL.

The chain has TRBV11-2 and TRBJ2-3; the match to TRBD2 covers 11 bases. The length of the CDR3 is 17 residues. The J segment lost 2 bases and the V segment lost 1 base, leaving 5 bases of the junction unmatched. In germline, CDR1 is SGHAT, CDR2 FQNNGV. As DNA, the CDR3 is TGTGCCAGCAGCTTAGTAGGACTAGCGGGTCTCACAGATACGCAGTATTTT. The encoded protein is CASSLVGLAGLTDTQYF.

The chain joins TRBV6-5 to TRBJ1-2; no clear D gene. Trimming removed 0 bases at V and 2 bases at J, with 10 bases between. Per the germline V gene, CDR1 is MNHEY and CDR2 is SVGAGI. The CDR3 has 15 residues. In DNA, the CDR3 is TGTGCCAGCAGTTACTCCAGGACCCAGAACTATGGCTACACCTTC. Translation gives CASSYSRTQNYGYTF.

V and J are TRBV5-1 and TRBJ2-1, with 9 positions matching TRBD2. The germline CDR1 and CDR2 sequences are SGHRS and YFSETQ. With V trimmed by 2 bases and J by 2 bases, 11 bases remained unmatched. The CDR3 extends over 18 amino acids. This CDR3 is CASSLNEAGGRAYNEQFF. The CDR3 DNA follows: TGCGCCAGCAGCTTAAACGAAGCGGGGGGCCGGGCCTACAATGAGCAGTTCTTC.

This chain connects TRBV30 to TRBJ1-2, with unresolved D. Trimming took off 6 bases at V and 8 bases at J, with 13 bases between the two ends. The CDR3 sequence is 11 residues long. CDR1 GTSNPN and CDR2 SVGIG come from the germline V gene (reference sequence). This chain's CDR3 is CACRQVRGYTF. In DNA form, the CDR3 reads TGTGCCTGCCGACAAGTGCGGGGCTACACCTTC.

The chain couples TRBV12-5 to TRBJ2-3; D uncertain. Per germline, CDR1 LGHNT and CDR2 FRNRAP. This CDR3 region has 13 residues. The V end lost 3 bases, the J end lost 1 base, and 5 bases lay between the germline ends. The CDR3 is CASGFAGTDTQYF. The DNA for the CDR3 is TGTGCTAGTGGTTTTGCCGGCACAGATACGCAGTATTTT.

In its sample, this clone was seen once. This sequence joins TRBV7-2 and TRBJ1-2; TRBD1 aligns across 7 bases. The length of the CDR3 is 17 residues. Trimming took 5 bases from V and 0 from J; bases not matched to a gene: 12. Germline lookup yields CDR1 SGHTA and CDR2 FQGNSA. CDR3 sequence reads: CASSTRDSGGANYGYTF. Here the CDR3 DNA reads TGTGCCAGCAGCACCCGGGACAGTGGGGGAGCTAACTATGGCTACACCTTC.